This T cell receptor (beta chain) originates from a study of OX40 agonist ivuxolimab in advanced cancers. This CDR3 is built from 16 residues. V lost 4 bases to trimming and J lost 4 bases, with 17 bases between them. Germline V lookup: CDR1 MNHNS, CDR2 SASEGT. Study results and limitations: Antigen specificity was not determined for the expanded peripheral T cells. Low normalized T-cell clonal expansion also characterized some of the nonresponders. CD4+ and CD8+ T cells in blood underwent clonal expansion by week 6 at 0.1 to 3.0 mg/kg.

Points on this clone: Its antigen is still unknown.

Some clones are missing from TCRdb's copy, which holds only in-frame ones; the method was immunoSEQ multiplex PCR. The profile shows 23,000 or so clones, roughly 84% of them singletons. Sequenced material: CD4+ or CD8+ T cells sorted from blood, taken in a trial of the OX40 agonist ivuxolimab. V is TRBV6-1 and J is TRBJ1-5; D is possibly TRBD1 (6 bases). The sequence derives from an adult with an advanced solid tumor such as melanoma, head and neck, liver or kidney cancer. Here the CDR3 DNA reads TGTGCCAGCAGTGCTGAGGGGGGACACAGAAATCAGCCCCAGCATTTT. This gives the protein CASSAEGGHRNQPQHF.